The rows below give T cell receptor beta chains drawn from one sample of a study of shared clonotypes between healthy human individuals. This table comes from immunoSEQ multiplex PCR, and its TCRdb copy is limited to in-frame clones, with some not included. Of approximately 2.3 million clones listed, over 90% are singletons. The sequenced material came from naive CD4+ T cells from PBMCs. The source is a man aged 18 to 35 in good health. Some clones in this sample may be carry-over from other donors' samples. CDR3s include the opening cysteine and the closing phenylalanine or tryptophan. D genes are given only for firm matches. Not every row has a clone size; where given, it reads once, few, many or a size class.

.,TRBV28,TRBJ2-7,.,CASSLYLRQIYEQYF,TGTGCCAGCAGTTTATATCTTAGGCAGATATACGAGCAGTACTTC
.,TRBV10-3,TRBJ2-7,.,CAISDAPEYEQYF,TGTGCCATCAGTGACGCACCAGAATACGAGCAGTACTTC
.,TRBV10-1,TRBJ2-2,TRBD2,CASSGTSGTTGELFF,TGCGCCAGCAGCGGGACTAGCGGGACCACCGGGGAGCTGTTTTTT
.,TRBV7-2,TRBJ1-4,TRBD1,CASSFGLRQGRGEKLFF,TGTGCCAGCAGCTTTGGACTCCGACAGGGGCGAGGTGAAAAACTGTTTTTT
once,TRBV28,TRBJ1-1,.,CAGCSPGNGNTEAFF,TGTGCCGGTTGTTCACCAGGGAATGGGAACACTGAAGCTTTCTTT
.,TRBV27,TRBJ1-1,.,CASSLRGANTEAFF,TGTGCCAGCAGTTTAAGGGGGGCGAACACTGAAGCTTTCTTT
.,TRBV7-9,TRBJ1-3,TRBD1,CASSFGQGLSGNTIYF,TGTGCCAGCAGCTTCGGACAGGGACTCTCTGGAAACACCATATATTTT
.,TRBV4-1,TRBJ2-7,TRBD1,CASSNTRTGGIYEQYF,TGCGCCAGCAGCAATACACGGACAGGGGGCATCTACGAGCAGTACTTC
.,TRBV29-1,TRBJ2-7,TRBD1,CSVEVSAGGEQYF,TGCAGCGTTGAAGTGAGCGCAGGGGGCGAGCAGTACTTC
.,TRBV7-9,TRBJ2-3,.,CASSLWVTGTDTQYF,TGTGCCAGCAGCTTGTGGGTTACTGGCACAGATACGCAGTATTTT
.,TRBV18,TRBJ2-7,.,CASSPTNSYEQYF,TGTGCCAGCTCACCCACAAACTCCTACGAGCAGTACTTC
.,TRBV9,TRBJ1-4,.,CASSVQGTNEKLFF,TGTGCCAGCAGCGTCCAGGGGACTAATGAAAAACTGTTTTTT
once,TRBV27,TRBJ2-1,TRBD1,CASSSYSGQGTNEQFF,TGTGCCAGCAGTTCTTATTCGGGACAGGGGACCAATGAGCAGTTCTTC
.,TRBV28,TRBJ2-7,TRBD2,CASNFKGLAGPFYEQYF,TGTGCCAGCAATTTCAAGGGACTAGCGGGACCATTCTACGAGCAGTACTTC
.,TRBV6-6,TRBJ2-1,.,CASSYGLADYNEQFF,TGTGCCAGCAGTTACGGGCTAGCAGACTACAATGAGCAGTTCTTC
.,TRBV28,TRBJ1-3,.,CASQGGNTIYF,TGTGCCAGCCAGGGTGGAAACACCATATATTTT
.,TRBV18,TRBJ2-1,.,CASSPFAGNEQFF,TGTGCCAGCTCACCATTTGCCGGAAATGAGCAGTTCTTC
.,TRBV28,TRBJ1-2,TRBD1,CASRGQGRRNYGYTF,TGTGCCAGCAGGGGACAGGGCAGAAGAAACTATGGCTACACCTTC
.,TRBV5-1,TRBJ2-5,TRBD1,CASSSPGQGETQYF,TGCGCCAGCAGCTCACCAGGACAGGGGGAGACCCAGTACTTC
.,TRBV9,TRBJ2-5,TRBD2,CASSPPSWGGQETQYF,TGTGCCAGCAGCCCACCCTCATGGGGGGGTCAAGAGACCCAGTACTTC
.,TRBV6-1,TRBJ2-1,.,CASGVLGGNEQFF,TGTGCCAGCGGGGTGCTGGGCGGCAATGAGCAGTTCTTC
.,TRBV4-2,TRBJ2-1,.,CASSPQLVDGEQFF,TGTGCCAGCAGCCCTCAACTAGTAGATGGTGAGCAGTTCTTC
few,TRBV28,TRBJ1-5,.,CASLNRASNQPQHF,TGTGCCAGCCTCAATCGTGCTAGCAATCAGCCCCAGCATTTT
.,TRBV27,TRBJ2-1,TRBD2,CASSRDYRFGEQFF,TGTGCCAGCAGCCGGGACTACCGTTTCGGTGAGCAGTTCTTC
.,TRBV7-6,TRBJ2-3,.,CASVSATGSTDTQYF,TGTGCCAGCGTTTCTGCTACGGGTTCCACAGATACGCAGTATTTT
.,TRBV7-9,TRBJ1-3,.,CASSLEQGNTIYF,TGTGCCAGCAGCTTAGAACAGGGAAACACCATATATTTT
.,TRBV6-1,TRBJ1-5,TRBD1,CASSEPTGGYQPQHF,TGTGCCAGCAGTGAACCGACAGGGGGATACCAGCCCCAGCATTTT
.,TRBV10-2,TRBJ2-7,.,CASRPAGQTYEQYF,TGCGCCAGCAGGCCTGCGGGACAAACCTACGAGCAGTACTTC
once,TRBV11-2,TRBJ2-3,.,CASSTLAGTDTQYF,TGTGCCAGCAGCACCTTGGCGGGCACAGATACGCAGTATTTT
.,TRBV7-9,TRBJ2-1,.,CASSYRRGEQFF,TGTGCCAGCAGCTACAGGAGAGGGGAGCAGTTCTTC